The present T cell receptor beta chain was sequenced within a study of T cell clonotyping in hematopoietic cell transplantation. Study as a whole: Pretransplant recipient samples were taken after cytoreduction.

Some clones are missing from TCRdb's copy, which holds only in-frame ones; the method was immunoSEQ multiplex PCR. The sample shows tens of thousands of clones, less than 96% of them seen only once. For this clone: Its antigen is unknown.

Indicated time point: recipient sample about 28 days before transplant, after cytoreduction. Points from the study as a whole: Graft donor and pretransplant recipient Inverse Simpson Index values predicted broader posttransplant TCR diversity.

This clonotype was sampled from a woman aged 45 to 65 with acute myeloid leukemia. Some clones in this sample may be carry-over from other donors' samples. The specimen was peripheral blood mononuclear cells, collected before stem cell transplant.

CDR3 nucleotides: TGTGCCAGCAGCACCGAACATGGGAGCACAGATACGCAGTATTTT. It specifies CASSTEHGSTDTQYF. The genes are TRBV27 and TRBJ2-3; D is undetermined. Germline loops: CDR1 MNHEY, CDR2 SMNVEV (reference sequence). The CDR3 length is 15 residues. Trimming took 6 bases from V and 0 from J, leaving 13 bases between them.